These 22 T cell receptor beta chains were all obtained from the same sample, sequenced in a study of blood T cells in healthy people across ages. A sample-barcoded 5' primer and a J-beta primer mix were used in a second PCR of about 7 to 11 cycles. TCRdb analysed the 5' RACE reads with MiXCR anew, one entry per CDR3 protein. The table has about 1.7 million distinct CDR3 sequences, 28% seen once. The sequencing sample was made of blood. The source is a woman younger than 45 in good health.

J is TRBJ2-2 and V is TRBV4-1; D ambiguous. The CDR3 contains 15 residues. Germline V CDR1 and CDR2: MGHRA, YSYEKL. Trimming shortened V by 1 base and J by 6 bases, and 12 bases separated the two germline ends. The CDR3 nucleotides are TGCGCCAGCAGCCAAGTTTACGGCGCGTCCGGGGAGCTGTTTTTT. Amino acids: CASSQVYGASGELFF.

The chain has TRBV11-1 and TRBJ2-7, with TRBD2 as a possible D gene (7 bases). The ends were cut back, 5 bases at V and 7 bases at J, with 21 bases in the middle. Germline V gene sequence: CDR1 SGHAT, CDR2 FQDESV (reference sequence). This CDR3 comprises 15 residues. This chain's CDR3 is CASSPRLRGASEQYF. The CDR3 DNA reads as TGTGCCAGCAGCCCCCGCCTTCGGGGGGCGAGTGAGCAGTACTTC.

The chain recombines TRBV12-3 or TRBV12-4 with TRBJ2-7; 7 nucleotides match TRBD1. This CDR3 spans 14 amino acids. V was clipped by 3 bases and J by 4 bases; unmatched bases: 6. The CDR3 spells CASSFGQAFYEQYF. The CDR3 region has the DNA TGTGCCAGCAGTTTTGGACAGGCCTTTTACGAGCAGTACTTC.

The chain couples TRBV5-6 to TRBJ2-5, with a possible D match to TRBD2 (6 bases). The germline V gene has CDR1 SGHDT and CDR2 YYEEEE. The CDR3 covers 16 residues. Here the CDR3 reads CAGSLVASVYQETQYF. CDR3 bases: TGTGCGGGCAGCTTGGTGGCTAGCGTTTATCAAGAGACCCAGTACTTC.

The chain is built from TRBV9 and TRBJ1-2; no clear D. CDR1 and CDR2 from the germline V gene are SGDLS and YYNGEE. The CDR3 has 14 amino acids. Trimming took off 0 bases at V and 7 bases at J, with 13 bases between the two ends. CDR3 region: CASSVVDGEVGYTF. For the CDR3, the DNA is TGTGCCAGCAGCGTAGTGGATGGGGAGGTTGGCTACACCTTC.

The V call is TRBV3-1, the J call TRBJ2-5, with a possible D match to TRBD2 (7 bases). The CDR3 totals 16 residues. Trimming removed 1 base from V and 7 bases from J, with 19 bases in between. Looked up from germline, CDR1 is LGHDT and CDR2 is YNNKEL (reference sequence). The CDR3 protein is CASSQGGGGGTRTQYF. The CDR3 region has the DNA TGTGCCAGCAGCCAAGGGGGCGGGGGCGGGACGAGGACCCAGTACTTC.

This rearrangement joins TRBV6-5 to TRBJ2-7; D perhaps matches TRBD2 (6 bases). Trimming took off 7 bases at V and 6 bases at J, with 22 bases between the two ends. Germline values: CDR1 MNHEY, CDR2 SVGAGI. The CDR3 runs 15 residues. For the CDR3, the DNA is TGTGCCAGCAAACGGGACGGGAGTTTTAAGGGCGAGCAGTACTTC. It is translated as CASKRDGSFKGEQYF.

V usage is TRBV7-9 and J usage is TRBJ2-7; D may be TRBD1 (7 bases). The CDR3 length is 13 residues. The germline V gene has CDR1 SEHNR and CDR2 FQNEAQ (reference sequence). V was shortened by 5 bases and J by 6 bases, with 14 bases between the two germline ends. CDR3 residues: CASSDPGGIEQYF. The DNA of the CDR3 is TGTGCCAGCAGCGATCCAGGGGGGATCGAGCAGTACTTC.

The chain carries TRBV16 and TRBJ2-5; D gene ambiguous. The germline V gene has CDR1 KGHSY and CDR2 FQNENV. Trimming took 3 bases from V and 5 from J, leaving 13 bases between them. The CDR3 contains 14 residues. The chain's CDR3 is CASSHANERETQYF. The DNA for the CDR3 is TGTGCCAGCAGCCATGCCAACGAGAGGGAGACCCAGTACTTC.

This clonotype was picked up a small number of times. The chain recombines TRBV7-2 with TRBJ2-4; perhaps TRBD1 as D (7 bases). The assigned J gene may be wrong: the sequence end matches TRBJ2-7 better. The CDR3 extends over 15 amino acids. Germline CDR1 reads SGHTA; CDR2 reads FQGNSA. CDR3 in DNA: TGTGCCAGCAGCTTAAACAGGGGACTCTCCTACGAGCAGTACTTC. It is translated as CASSLNRGLSYEQYF.

The rearrangement joins TRBV7-9 to TRBJ1-2; D gene uncertain. This CDR3 is built from 14 residues. V lost 5 bases and J 4 bases, leaving 14 bases between the germline ends. The germline gives CDR1 SEHNR, CDR2 FQNEAQ (reference sequence). This CDR3 reads CASSPAGLGYGYTF. CDR3 sequence (DNA): TGTGCCAGCAGCCCCGCAGGTCTTGGCTATGGCTACACCTTC. The variable domain in full, with the rest retrieved from reference TRBV7-9 and TRBJ1-2, is DTGVSQNPRHKITKRGQNVTFRCDPISEHNRLYWYRQTLGQGPEFLTYFQNEAQLEKSRLLSDRFSAERPKGSFSTLEIQRTEQGDSAMYLCASSPAGLGYGYTFGSGTRLTVV.

The chain has TRBV4-2 and TRBJ2-1, with D perhaps TRBD2 (6 bases). The germline CDR1 and CDR2 sequences are LGHNA and YNFKEQ. The CDR3 has 16 amino acids. V lost 4 bases, J lost 1 base, and 14 bases lay in between. The CDR3 coding sequence is TGTGCCAGCAGCCTCGAAACGAGCGGGTCCTACAATGAGCAGTTCTTC. Residues: CASSLETSGSYNEQFF.

V usage is TRBV9 and J usage is TRBJ1-2; D unresolved. V lost 0 bases to trimming and J lost 3 bases, with 12 bases between them. Germline V CDR1 and CDR2: SGDLS, YYNGEE. This CDR3 spans 15 amino acids. CDR3 region: CASSVGTGNYYGYTF. In nucleotides, the CDR3 is TGTGCCAGCAGCGTAGGGACGGGGAATTACTATGGCTACACCTTC.

This clonotype came up many times. The chain links TRBV7-2 to TRBJ2-7, with 8 bases identical to TRBD1. The ends lost 5 bases at V and 3 bases at J; junction bases unmatched: 9. This CDR3 comprises 15 residues. Germline V lookup: CDR1 SGHTA, CDR2 FQGNSA. In nucleotides, the CDR3 is TGTGCCAGCAGCCGTAGCCGACAGGGGAGCTACGAGCAGTACTTC. As protein: CASSRSRQGSYEQYF. Drawing the rest from reference TRBV7-2 and TRBJ2-7, the complete variable domain is GAGVSQSPSNKVTEKGKDVELRCDPISGHTALYWYRQSLGQGLEFLIYFQGNSAPDKSGLPSDRFSAERTGGSVSTLTIQRTQQEDSAVYLCASSRSRQGSYEQYFGPGTRLTVT.

CDR3 protein: CSVETGINYGYTF. The CDR3, as DNA: TGCAGCGTTGAGACGGGTATCAACTATGGCTACACCTTC. This sequence joins TRBV29-1 and TRBJ1-2; D call uncertain. The CDR3 extends over 13 amino acids. V lost 3 bases to trimming and J lost 2 bases, with 10 bases between them. CDR1 SQVTM and CDR2 ANQGSEA come from the germline V gene.

This clonotype was seen at least ten times. V usage is TRBV11-2 and J usage is TRBJ2-7; TRBD2 agrees at 14 bases. The CDR3 runs to 16 residues. The junction had 7 bases not matched to a gene; V was cut back by 5 bases and J by 4 bases. The germline V gene has CDR1 SGHAT and CDR2 FQNNGV. CDR3 in DNA: TGTGCCAGCAGCAAAGGGACTAGCGGGAGTCAGTACGAGCAGTACTTC. This codes for CASSKGTSGSQYEQYF.

V gene TRBV4-3 combines with J gene TRBJ2-4; maybe TRBD2 (5 bases). Trimming shortened V by 1 base and J by 8 bases, and 12 bases separated the two germline ends. This CDR3 region has 14 residues. Germline V CDR1 and CDR2: LGHNA, YSLEER. CDR3 sequence reads: CASSQGRLADIQYF. Written as DNA, the CDR3 is TGCGCCAGCAGCCAAGGGCGGCTAGCTGACATTCAGTACTTC.

This chain joins TRBV12-3 or TRBV12-4 and TRBJ2-1; D could derive from TRBD1 or TRBD2 (5 bases each). CDR3 length equals 10 residues. The CDR3 protein is CGDLRDEQFF. The DNA for the CDR3 is TGTGGGGACCTTAGGGATGAGCAGTTCTTC.

This clonotype occurred many times. V usage is TRBV7-2 and J usage is TRBJ1-2, with 10 bases fitting TRBD1. The CDR3 is 16 amino acids. Germline CDR1 SGHTA, CDR2 FQGNSA. J gave up 6 bases and V 4 bases, and 11 bases lay outside the gene matches. CDR3 amino acids: CASSSLTGTGVNGYTF. The CDR3 DNA is TGTGCCAGCAGCTCTTTAACCGGGACAGGGGTTAATGGCTACACCTTC.

This clonotype was counted at least ten times. This chain uses TRBV7-8 with TRBJ2-5; 7 bases are shared with TRBD2. The CDR3 contains 14 residues. Germline CDR1 SGHVS, CDR2 FQNEAQ. V dropped 5 bases and J dropped 1; count of bases not matched to a gene: 4. Here the CDR3 DNA reads TGTGCCAGCAGCCGTAGCGGGCTCCAAGAGACCCAGTACTTC. Amino acids: CASSRSGLQETQYF. The full variable domain, completed using reference TRBV7-8 and TRBJ2-5, is GAGVSQSPRYKVAKRGQDVALRCDPISGHVSLFWYQQALGQGPEFLTYFQNEAQLDKSGLPSDRFFAERPEGSVSTLKIQRTQQEDSAVYLCASSRSGLQETQYFGPGTRLLVL.

About this clonotype: Germline and junction disagree at one end, which may indicate a read error. The chain carries TRBV20-1 and TRBJ2-5; 11 bases agree with TRBD2. This CDR3 is built from 15 residues. From germline, CDR1 is DFQATT and CDR2 SNEGSKA (reference sequence). The DNA for the CDR3 is TGCAGTGCTAGGAAACCCGGGACTAGCGGTGAGACCCGGTACTTC. It yields the protein CSARKPGTSGETRYF.

This clonotype appeared a few times. The chain is built from TRBV2 and TRBJ1-1; TRBD1 might be the D (5 bases). V lost 3 bases and J 4 bases, leaving 9 bases between the germline ends. Germline V gives CDR1 SNHLY, CDR2 FYNNEI. The CDR3 consists of 13 residues. The CDR3 sequence: CASSDQGGTEAFF. The CDR3 region has the DNA TGTGCCAGCAGTGACCAGGGAGGCACTGAAGCTTTCTTT.